The entry below gives a single T cell receptor beta chain sequence along with its context. Antigen specificity is unknown. Method: immunoSEQ multiplex PCR; TCRdb's copy keeps in-frame clones and lacks some. The sample includes 70 to 100 clones. V lost 7 bases and J lost 2, with 14 bases in between. Germline V gene data show CDR1 as SGHVS and CDR2 as FNYEAQ. The CDR3 runs to 15 residues. The source of the sample is a study of CD4+ T cells in melanoma. Notes on the study in general: A reported correlation linked neoantigen-specific CD4+ T cells to CD8+, macrophage and B cell function.

The rearrangement joins TRBV7-6 to TRBJ2-2, with a possible D match to TRBD1 (6 bases). The source is a human donor with melanoma. Some clones in this sample may be carry-over from other donors' samples. Source material: a T cell line or clone, from whole sample or a sorted T cell fraction (not recorded which). This CDR3 reads CASTRRRGNTGELFF. DNA of the CDR3: TGTGCCAGCACCAGACGCAGGGGTAACACCGGGGAGCTGTTTTTT.